This T cell receptor beta chain is from a study of T-cell reconstitution after alpha-beta-depleted transplantation in children. This CDR3 is 13 amino acids long. Trimming at V came to 0 bases and at J to 8 bases, leaving 2 bases not matched to a gene. Germline V lookup: CDR1 SNHLY, CDR2 FYNNEI. Study-level findings and limits: Where alpha-beta T cells came from about two months after transplant was reportedly several hundred expanded graft clones. Most T-cell counts and diversity one year after the transplant came from T cells that were newly produced. Surviving recipient T cells and intrathymic progenitors accounted for some patients' high TCRbeta diversity at day 60.

Library preparation (for TCRbeta) was performed with unique molecular identifiers. TCRdb used MiXCR to reprocess the PCR reads, holding one entry per CDR3 protein. The sample yields 800,000 to 1,000,000 distinct CDR3 sequences, about 31% seen once. Notes on this clonotype: Its antigen remains unknown.

The source of this sequence is a boy younger than two who had a stem cell transplant for SCID, so the T cells may come from the graft donor. The sample in question was PBMCs, mostly from graft donor cells, obtained 360 days after TCRalphabeta/CD19-depleted stem cell transplant. J is TRBJ1-1 and V is TRBV2; TRBD1 agrees at 8 bases. The CDR3 sequence: CASSEARDREAFF. Here the CDR3 DNA reads TGTGCCAGCAGTGAAGCAAGGGACAGGGAAGCTTTCTTT. The variable domain in full, completed from reference TRBV2 and TRBJ1-1, reads EPEVTQTPSHQVTQMGQEVILRCVPISNHLYFYWYRQILGQKVEFLVSFYNNEISEKSEIFDDQFSVERPDGSNFTLKIRSTKLEDSAMYFCASSEARDREAFFGQGTRLTVV.